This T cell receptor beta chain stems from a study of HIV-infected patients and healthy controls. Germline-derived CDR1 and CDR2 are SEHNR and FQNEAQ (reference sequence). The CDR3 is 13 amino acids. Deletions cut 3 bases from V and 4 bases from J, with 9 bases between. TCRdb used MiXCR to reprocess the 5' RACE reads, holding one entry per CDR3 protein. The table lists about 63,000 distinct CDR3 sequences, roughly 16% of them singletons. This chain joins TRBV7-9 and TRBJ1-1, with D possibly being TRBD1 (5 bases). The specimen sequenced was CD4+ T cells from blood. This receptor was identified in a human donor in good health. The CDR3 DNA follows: TGTGCCAGCAGCTTCGAGACAGTCACTGAAGCTTTCTTT. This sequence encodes CASSFETVTEAFF.